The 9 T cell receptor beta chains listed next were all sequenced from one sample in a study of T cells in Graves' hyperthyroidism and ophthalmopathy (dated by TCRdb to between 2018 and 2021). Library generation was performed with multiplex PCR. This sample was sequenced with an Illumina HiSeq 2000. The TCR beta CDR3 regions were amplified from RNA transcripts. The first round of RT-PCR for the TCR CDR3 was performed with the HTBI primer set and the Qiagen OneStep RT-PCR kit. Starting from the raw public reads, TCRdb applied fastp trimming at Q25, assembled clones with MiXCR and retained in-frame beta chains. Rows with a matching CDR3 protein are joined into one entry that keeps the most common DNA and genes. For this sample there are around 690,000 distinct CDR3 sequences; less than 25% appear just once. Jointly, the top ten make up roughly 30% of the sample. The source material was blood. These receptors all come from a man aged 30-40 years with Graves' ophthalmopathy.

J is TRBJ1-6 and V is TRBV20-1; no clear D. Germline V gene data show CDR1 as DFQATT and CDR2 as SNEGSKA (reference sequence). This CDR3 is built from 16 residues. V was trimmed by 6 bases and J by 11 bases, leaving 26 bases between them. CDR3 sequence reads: CSAPEVGSSLMAPLHF. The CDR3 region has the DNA TGCAGTGCCCCAGAGGTCGGCAGTTCCCTGATGGCACCCCTCCACTTT.

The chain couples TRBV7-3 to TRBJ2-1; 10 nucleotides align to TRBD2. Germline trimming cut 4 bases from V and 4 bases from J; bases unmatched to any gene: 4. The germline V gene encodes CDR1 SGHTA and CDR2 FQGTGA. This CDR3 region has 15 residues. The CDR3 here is CASSSAGGGYNEQFF. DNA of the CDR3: TGTGCCAGCAGCTCAGCGGGAGGGGGGTACAATGAGCAGTTCTTC.

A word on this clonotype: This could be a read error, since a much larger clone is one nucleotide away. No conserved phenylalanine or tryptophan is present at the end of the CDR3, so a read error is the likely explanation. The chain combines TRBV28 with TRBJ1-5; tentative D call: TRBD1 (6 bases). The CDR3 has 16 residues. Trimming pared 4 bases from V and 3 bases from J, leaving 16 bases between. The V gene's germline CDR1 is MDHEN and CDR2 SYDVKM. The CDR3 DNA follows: TGTGCCAGCAGTTACGGGGGGCAGGCTCTCAATCAGCCCCAGCATCTT. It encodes CASSYGGQALNQPQHL.

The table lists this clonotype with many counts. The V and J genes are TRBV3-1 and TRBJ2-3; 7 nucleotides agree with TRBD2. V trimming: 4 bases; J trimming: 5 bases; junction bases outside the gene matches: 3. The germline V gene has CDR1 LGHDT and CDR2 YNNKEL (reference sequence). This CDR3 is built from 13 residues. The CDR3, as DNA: TGTGCCAGCAGCCCGGGAGGTAGAGATACGCAGTATTTT. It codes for CASSPGGRDTQYF.

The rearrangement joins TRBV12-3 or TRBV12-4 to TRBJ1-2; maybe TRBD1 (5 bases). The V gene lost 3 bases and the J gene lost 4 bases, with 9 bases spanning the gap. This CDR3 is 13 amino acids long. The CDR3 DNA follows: TGTGCCAGCAGTTTGGACACGTTCTATGGCTACACCTTC. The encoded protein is CASSLDTFYGYTF.

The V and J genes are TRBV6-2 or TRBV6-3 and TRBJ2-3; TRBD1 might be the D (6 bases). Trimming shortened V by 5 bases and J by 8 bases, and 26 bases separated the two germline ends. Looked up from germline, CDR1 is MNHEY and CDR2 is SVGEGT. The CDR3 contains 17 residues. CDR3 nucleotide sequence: TGTGCCAGCAGTACCCGACCACAGGGAACACAACGGGGTACGCAGTATTTT. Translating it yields CASSTRPQGTQRGTQYF.

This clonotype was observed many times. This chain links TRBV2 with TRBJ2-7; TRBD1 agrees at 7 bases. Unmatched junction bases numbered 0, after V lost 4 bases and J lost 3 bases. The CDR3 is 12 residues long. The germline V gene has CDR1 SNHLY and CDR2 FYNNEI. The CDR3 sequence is CASSGDSYEQYF. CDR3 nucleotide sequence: TGTGCCAGCAGTGGGGACAGCTACGAGCAGTACTTC.

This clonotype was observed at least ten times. The CDR3 spells CASSRQGAFHGLAGGDQETQYF. CDR3 nucleotide sequence: TGTGCCAGCAGTAGACAGGGGGCCTTCCACGGACTAGCGGGAGGGGATCAAGAGACCCAGTACTTC. J is TRBJ2-5 and V is TRBV28; 15 bases align to TRBD2. CDR3 length equals 22 residues. After removal of 5 bases from V and 2 bases from J, the junction contained 21 bases not matched to a gene. The V gene's germline CDR1 is MDHEN and CDR2 SYDVKM. Full variable domain (outside the CDR3, taken from reference TRBV28 and TRBJ2-5): DVKVTQSSRYLVKRTGEKVFLECVQDMDHENMFWYRQDPGLGLRLIYFSYDVKMKEKGDIPEGYSVSREKKERFSLILESASTNQTSMYLCASSRQGAFHGLAGGDQETQYFGPGTRLLVL.

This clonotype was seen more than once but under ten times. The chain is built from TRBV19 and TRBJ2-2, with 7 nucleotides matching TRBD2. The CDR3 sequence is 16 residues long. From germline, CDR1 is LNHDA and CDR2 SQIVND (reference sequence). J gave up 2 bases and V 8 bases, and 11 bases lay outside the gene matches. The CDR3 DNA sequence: TGTGCCAGTTCAAGTTCCGGGACTACCAACACCGGGGAGCTGTTTTTT. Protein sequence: CASSSSGTTNTGELFF.